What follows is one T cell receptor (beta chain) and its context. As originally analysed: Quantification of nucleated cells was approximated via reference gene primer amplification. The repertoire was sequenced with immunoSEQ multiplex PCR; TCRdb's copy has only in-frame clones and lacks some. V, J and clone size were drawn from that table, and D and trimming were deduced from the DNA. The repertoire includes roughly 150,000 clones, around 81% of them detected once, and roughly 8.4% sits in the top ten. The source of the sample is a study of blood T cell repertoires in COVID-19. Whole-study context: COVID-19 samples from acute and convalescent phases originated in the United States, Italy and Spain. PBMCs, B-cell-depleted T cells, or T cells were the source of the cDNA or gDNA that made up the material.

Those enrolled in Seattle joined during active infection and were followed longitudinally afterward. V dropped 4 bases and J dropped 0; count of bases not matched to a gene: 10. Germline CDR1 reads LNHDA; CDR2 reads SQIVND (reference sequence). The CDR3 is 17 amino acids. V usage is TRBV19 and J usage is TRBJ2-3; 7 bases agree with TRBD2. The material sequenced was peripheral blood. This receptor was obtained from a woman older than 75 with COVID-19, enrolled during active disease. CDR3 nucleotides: TGTGCCAGTAGTAGTACGGGGGGATCCTCTAGCACAGATACGCAGTATTTT. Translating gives CASSSTGGSSSTDTQYF.